The next 8 T cell receptor beta chains were all read from a single sample in a study of cytomegalovirus exposure and HLA in healthy donors. Vbeta (60) and Jbeta (13) primers were used in the PCR. The assay was immunoSEQ multiplex PCR, and TCRdb's table has in-frame clones only and misses some. The sample lists over 150,000 clones, about four fifths occurring once. Specimen: PBMCs. These receptors all come from a boy younger than 10 in good health and CMV-seronegative.

The rearrangement uses TRBV6-1 and TRBJ2-2; D uncertain. The V end was cut by 4 bases, the J end by 4 bases, with 7 bases between. Germline lookup yields CDR1 MNHNS and CDR2 SASEGT. This CDR3 has 13 amino acids. The CDR3 loop reads CASSVEATGELFF. CDR3 DNA sequence: TGTGCCAGCAGTGTCGAGGCCACCGGGGAGCTGTTTTTT.

This clone came up once. The chain carries TRBV15 and TRBJ1-1, with D possibly TRBD1 on 6 matching bases. Trimming stripped 8 bases from V and 0 bases from J, with 16 bases between. The CDR3 is 15 residues long. CDR1 is LNHNV and CDR2 is YYDKDF in the germline V gene (reference sequence). DNA for the CDR3: TGTGCCACCTCCCTGGGAACAGGGATGAACACTGAAGCTTTCTTT. Protein product: CATSLGTGMNTEAFF.

The rearrangement links TRBV5-6 to TRBJ1-1; D is uncertain. V was pared by 0 bases and J by 1 base, with 10 bases between. Germline CDR1 is SGHDT and CDR2 is YYEEEE. The CDR3 runs 15 residues. The CDR3 protein is CASSLVRGANTEAFF. The DNA of the CDR3 is TGTGCCAGCAGCTTGGTCCGGGGAGCGAACACTGAAGCTTTCTTT.

V gene TRBV6-5 combines with J gene TRBJ2-1; 9 bases are a match to TRBD1. There are 15 residues in the CDR3. J lost 4 bases, V lost 6 bases, and 7 bases had no gene match. From germline, CDR1 is MNHEY and CDR2 SVGAGI. CDR3 nucleotide sequence: TGTGCCAGCAGCCCTAGGGGGACAGGGTACAATGAGCAGTTCTTC. The encoded protein is CASSPRGTGYNEQFF.

The V call is TRBV14, the J call TRBJ2-1, with D tentatively TRBD1 (5 bases). Trimming removed 4 bases at V and 0 bases at J, with 10 bases between. The CDR3 is made up of 15 amino acids. Germline loops: CDR1 SGHDN, CDR2 FVKESK. The CDR3 reads CASSPDISSYNEQFF. CDR3 nucleotides: TGTGCCAGCAGCCCGGACATTTCCTCCTACAATGAGCAGTTCTTC.

The chain has TRBV25-1 and TRBJ2-1; 7 bases are shared with TRBD1. CDR3 size: 16 residues. The V gene's germline CDR1 is MGHDK and CDR2 SYGVNS. Trimming at V came to 2 bases and at J to 5 bases, leaving 9 bases not matched to a gene. The chain's CDR3 is CASSEIFRTGDNEQFF. DNA for the CDR3: TGTGCCAGCAGTGAAATTTTCCGAACAGGGGACAATGAGCAGTTCTTC.

The gene calls are TRBV5-4 and TRBJ2-7; D remains ambiguous. Between the trimmed V and J ends, which lost 4 bases and 6 bases, there was a span of 11 bases. In germline, CDR1 is SGHNT, CDR2 YYREEE (reference sequence). This CDR3 is built from 12 residues. The CDR3 DNA reads as TGTGCCAGCAGCCTCTCCCCGGGCGAGCAGTACTTC. Protein: CASSLSPGEQYF. Full variable domain (remainder filled in from reference TRBV5-4 and TRBJ2-7): ETGVTQSPTHLIKTRGQQVTLRCSSQSGHNTVSWYQQALGQGPQFIFQYYREEENGRGNFPPRFSGLQFPNYSSELNVNALELDDSALYLCASSLSPGEQYFGPGTRLTVT.

This clone has only one observation. The CDR3 nucleotides read TGTGCCTGGAGGAACAACCCGAACACTGAAGCTTTCTTT. Translated, it gives CAWRNNPNTEAFF. The chain combines TRBV30 with TRBJ1-1; no clear D. In germline, CDR1 is GTSNPN, CDR2 SVGIG (reference sequence). V was clipped by 3 bases and J by 1 base, with 9 bases between them. This CDR3 is built from 13 residues.